This T cell receptor (beta chain) originates from a study of blood T cells in healthy people across ages. Study-wide results and limits: It was held that the diversity estimates obtained from one million T cells were underestimates. More naive CD4+ cells and higher diversity were found in long-lived than in aged donors.

This clonotype was seen once. The antigen is not known. Extractions gave at least 5 micrograms of total RNA per sample. Primers used in a second PCR of about 6 to 11 cycles were a sample-barcoded 5' primer and a J-beta primer mix. Any given sample supplied a minimum of 2.5 million CDR3-containing paired-end reads. MiXCR was run by TCRdb on the 5' RACE reads, yielding one entry per CDR3 protein. This table holds around 1.5 million distinct CDR3 sequences, 42% found once. What was sequenced was blood. This receptor was identified in a woman aged 18-35 years in good health.

The chain's CDR3 is CASSLQGRPYNEQFF. For the CDR3, the DNA is TGTGCCAGCAGTTTACAGGGACGACCCTACAATGAGCAGTTCTTC. The chain is built from TRBV28 and TRBJ2-1, with D perhaps being TRBD1 or TRBD2 (5 bases each). The germline gives CDR1 MDHEN, CDR2 SYDVKM. The CDR3 consists of 15 residues. V lost 2 bases to trimming and J lost 2 bases, with 10 bases between them.